A single sample gave rise to the 19 T cell receptor beta chains below, sequenced in a study of T cells in Graves' hyperthyroidism and ophthalmopathy. TCR beta CDR3 regions were amplified from RNA transcripts. HTBI primers were employed in a first-round RT-PCR of the TCR CDR3. Via MiXCR, TCRdb re-called the multiplex PCR reads, giving one row per CDR3 protein. The sample carries approximately 370,000 distinct CDR3 sequences, roughly 17% recorded once. The sample consisted of blood. These TCRs come from a woman in her 30s with Graves' hyperthyroidism that later progressed to Graves' ophthalmopathy.

This clonotype has ten or more counts. This chain uses TRBV5-1 with TRBJ2-5; no definite D call. CDR1 is SGHRS and CDR2 is YFSETQ in the germline V gene. Trimming removed 4 bases from V and 5 bases from J, with 12 bases in between. CDR3 length: 13 amino acids. The CDR3 protein is CASSGGVWETQYF. CDR3 bases: TGCGCCAGCAGCGGTGGTGTTTGGGAGACCCAGTACTTC.

The chain combines TRBV7-9 with TRBJ2-1; 10 bases agree with TRBD2. This CDR3 is built from 17 residues. Germline-derived CDR1 and CDR2 are SEHNR and FQNEAQ (reference sequence). The J segment lost 7 bases and the V segment lost 8 bases, leaving 17 bases of the junction unmatched. This CDR3 reads CASRLGGSGRLRNEQFF. CDR3 DNA: TGTGCCAGCCGCCTAGGGGGTAGCGGGAGGTTGAGGAATGAGCAGTTCTTC.

J is TRBJ2-3 and V is TRBV11-1, with TRBD2 matching over 11 bases. Germline V gene lookup returns CDR1 SGHAT and CDR2 FQDESV (reference sequence). V dropped 4 bases and J dropped 5; count of bases not matched to a gene: 8. This CDR3 comprises 16 residues. The CDR3 loop reads CASSSSGTSGRDTQYF. CDR3 DNA sequence: TGTGCCAGCAGCTCCAGCGGGACTAGCGGTCGAGATACGCAGTATTTT.

The rearrangement joins TRBV7-9 to TRBJ2-2, with 12 nucleotides matching TRBD2. CDR1 SEHNR and CDR2 FQNEAQ come from the germline V gene (reference sequence). Unmatched junction bases numbered 5, after V lost 1 base and J lost 2 bases. The CDR3 has 18 residues. In DNA, the CDR3 is TGTGCCAGCAGCTTAGGCTGGACTAGCGGGAATAACACCGGGGAGCTGTTTTTT. Residues: CASSLGWTSGNNTGELFF.

This clonotype was seen a handful of times. This clone may be a read error of a much larger clone one base away. The rearrangement links TRBV11-2 to TRBJ2-7; no firm D call. The CDR3 has 16 amino acids. Germline V gives CDR1 SGHAT, CDR2 FQNNGV. This CDR3 reads CASSPPIGMLSYERYF. The CDR3 region has the DNA TGTGCCAGCAGCCCCCCAATCGGTATGCTCTCCTACGAGCGGTACTTC.

This clonotype was seen repeatedly, ten times or more. The chain couples TRBV27 to TRBJ2-7; TRBD1 might be the D (6 bases). CDR1 MNHEY and CDR2 SMNVEV come from the germline V gene (reference sequence). This CDR3 has 12 amino acids. With 5 bases removed from V and 5 bases from J, the gap between germline ends came to 10 bases. The DNA of the CDR3 is TGTGCCAGCAGTCCAGGGGTGCACGAGCAGTACTTC. It encodes CASSPGVHEQYF.

This clonotype was picked up many times. The genes are TRBV10-3 and TRBJ2-1, with 12 bases identical to TRBD2. With 3 bases clipped from V and 4 bases from J, the junction kept 16 bases outside the gene matches. In germline, CDR1 is ENHRY, CDR2 SYGVKD. The CDR3 is made up of 20 amino acids. CDR3 region: CAISDPRGRGLAGGYNEQFF. CDR3 DNA sequence: TGTGCCATCAGTGACCCCAGGGGGCGCGGGCTAGCGGGGGGGTACAATGAGCAGTTCTTC.

Ten or more counts support this clonotype. The J gene is TRBJ2-5, the V gene TRBV27; TRBD1 agrees at 7 bases. CDR3 length equals 15 residues. CDR1 is MNHEY, CDR2 SMNVEV, per germline (reference sequence). Germline trimming cut 5 bases from V and 5 bases from J; bases unmatched to any gene: 11. In DNA, the CDR3 is TGTGCCAGCAGTACCTCCGAGGGGGCCGGGGAGACCCAGTACTTC. It codes for CASSTSEGAGETQYF.

This clonotype was counted ten times or more. J is TRBJ1-5 and V is TRBV19, with D possibly matching TRBD1 (5 bases). Germline V gene lookup returns CDR1 LNHDA and CDR2 SQIVND (reference sequence). CDR3 length: 13 residues. V lost 7 bases and J lost 6, with 13 bases in between. In DNA form, the CDR3 reads TGTGCCAGTACCACCTGGGGGGTTCAGCCCCAGCATTTT. Translation: CASTTWGVQPQHF.

This clonotype was picked up many times. V gene TRBV29-1 combines with J gene TRBJ2-7; TRBD2 is a possible D gene (5 bases). The CDR3 is 12 residues long. Looked up from germline, CDR1 is SQVTM and CDR2 is ANQGSEA. Deletions cut 4 bases from V and 0 bases from J, with 7 bases between. This CDR3 is CSVGESSYEQYF. The CDR3, as DNA: TGCAGCGTTGGGGAGAGCTCCTACGAGCAGTACTTC.

V usage is TRBV5-1 and J usage is TRBJ1-3; 9 nucleotides agree with TRBD1. V lost 2 bases to trimming and J lost 1 base; unmatched junction nucleotides: 4. Germline CDR1 reads SGHRS; CDR2 reads YFSETQ. There are 16 residues in the CDR3. The CDR3 region is CASSFGQGLSGNTIYF. CDR3 nucleotide sequence: TGCGCCAGCAGCTTTGGACAGGGGTTGTCTGGAAACACCATATATTTT.

This clonotype appeared a few times. This sequence joins TRBV11-2 and TRBJ2-1; TRBD1 agrees at 9 bases. Germline values: CDR1 SGHAT, CDR2 FQNNGV. CDR3 size: 14 residues. After removal of 6 bases from V and 16 bases from J, the junction contained 16 bases not matched to a gene. The CDR3 region has the DNA TGTGCCAGCAGAACAGGGGGCAGGTCCAAGGTTCGATTCTTC. It codes for CASRTGGRSKVRFF. The full variable domain, with the rest looked up from reference TRBV11-2 and TRBJ2-1, is EAGVAQSPRYKIIEKRQSVAFWCNPISGHATLYWYQQILGQGPKLLIQFQNNGVVDDSQLPKDRFSAERLKGVDSTLKIQPAKLEDSAVYLCASRTGGRSKVRFFGPGTRLTVL.

This clonotype was found many times. The chain recombines TRBV12-3 or TRBV12-4 with TRBJ1-1, with 9 positions matching TRBD1. V lost 7 bases and J lost 5; bases outside the gene matches: 14. This CDR3 comprises 16 residues. This CDR3 is CASTLFLDRGMTEAFF. In DNA form, the CDR3 reads TGTGCCAGCACCCTATTCCTGGACAGGGGAATGACTGAAGCTTTCTTT.

This clonotype has more than one count but fewer than ten. The DNA for the CDR3 is TGCAGTGCTAGAGATCAGGCAGGTAACACAGATACGCAGTATTTT. It specifies CSARDQAGNTDTQYF. This chain connects TRBV20-1 to TRBJ2-3; D is ambiguous. The ends were cut back, 0 bases at V and 2 bases at J, with 12 bases in the middle. The CDR3 is made up of 15 amino acids. Germline CDR1 and CDR2: DFQATT and SNEGSKA (reference sequence).

This clonotype was seen ten or more times. The rearrangement uses TRBV12-3 or TRBV12-4 and TRBJ1-1; no clear D gene. V lost 0 bases to trimming and J lost 1 base, with 6 bases between them. The CDR3 extends over 14 amino acids. As DNA, the CDR3 is TGTGCCAGCAGTTTAGCGGTGGAGAACACTGAAGCTTTCTTT. Protein: CASSLAVENTEAFF.

This clonotype was seen many times. The rearrangement uses TRBV27 and TRBJ2-3, with 16 positions matching TRBD2. Trimming removed 6 bases from V and 6 bases from J; junction bases left unmatched: 9. Germline lookup yields CDR1 MNHEY and CDR2 SMNVEV (reference sequence). This CDR3 is 17 amino acids long. The CDR3 sequence: CASSEGLAGGPVDTQYF. In DNA, the CDR3 is TGTGCCAGCAGCGAGGGACTAGCGGGAGGGCCGGTCGATACGCAGTATTTT.

The rearrangement uses TRBV13 and TRBJ1-2; D ambiguous. The ends were cut back, 5 bases at V and 8 bases at J, with 15 bases in the middle. The CDR3 sequence is 13 residues long. Germline V gene sequence: CDR1 PRHDT, CDR2 FYEKMQ (reference sequence). CDR3 in DNA: TGTGCCAGCAGCAAGGAAACTTTCCCGGGCTACACCTTC. Translating it yields CASSKETFPGYTF.

This clonotype was seen at least ten times. The chain is built from TRBV11-1 and TRBJ2-1; 8 bases match TRBD2. This CDR3 region has 17 residues. J lost 0 bases, V lost 6 bases, and 10 bases had no gene match. The germline CDR1 and CDR2 sequences are SGHAT and FQDESV (reference sequence). The CDR3 DNA sequence: TGTGCCAGCAGTCCAACCCGTGGGACTAGCTCCTACAATGAGCAGTTCTTC. Protein product: CASSPTRGTSSYNEQFF.

Of note for this clonotype: Since a much larger clone is just one base distant, this may be a read error. V gene TRBV12-3 or TRBV12-4 combines with J gene TRBJ2-1, with TRBD2 matching 8 bases. The CDR3 length is 12 residues. The CDR3 here is CAGSFSGGAPFF. In DNA form, the CDR3 reads TGTGCCGGCAGTTTCTCGGGGGGGGCCCCGTTCTTC.